This TCR beta chain is from a study of CD4 and CD8 cells across lung adenocarcinoma regions. One entry per CDR3 protein results from TCRdb running MiXCR on the PCR reads. The sample carries about 6,800 distinct CDR3 sequences, roughly half recorded once. To note about this clonotype: Compared with germline, one end of the junction differs, possibly owing to a read error.

Donors had localized lung adenocarcinoma, a non-small cell lung cancer. Input material: CD8+ T cells from the center of a lung tumor. The receptor's source is a male donor with lung adenocarcinoma. The CD4 and CD8 labels of this study may be unreliable.

CDR3 sequence: CARGEGGRVPETQYF. As DNA, the CDR3 is TGTGCCAGGGGTGAAGGGGGCCGCGTCCCAGAGACGCAGTACTTT. The chain recombines TRBV6-1 with TRBJ2-5; TRBD1 agrees at 7 bases. Per germline, CDR1 MNHNS and CDR2 SASEGT. This CDR3 contains 15 residues.